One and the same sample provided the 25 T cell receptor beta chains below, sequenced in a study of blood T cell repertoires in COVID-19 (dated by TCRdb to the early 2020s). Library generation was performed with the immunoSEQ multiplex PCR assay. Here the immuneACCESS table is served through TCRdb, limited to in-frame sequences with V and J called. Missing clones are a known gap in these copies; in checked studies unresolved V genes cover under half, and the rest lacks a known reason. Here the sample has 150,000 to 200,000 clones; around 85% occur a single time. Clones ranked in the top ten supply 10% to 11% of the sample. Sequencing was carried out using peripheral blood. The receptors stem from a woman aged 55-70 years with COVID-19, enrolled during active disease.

Here the CDR3 DNA reads TGCAGCTTCGGGACTAGCTACAATGAGCAGTTCTTC. Protein product: CSFGTSYNEQFF. The rearrangement uses TRBV29-1 and TRBJ2-1, with 8 bases lining up with TRBD2. After removal of 8 bases from V and 3 bases from J, the junction contained 3 bases not matched to a gene. The CDR3 is 12 residues long. The germline CDR1 and CDR2 sequences are SQVTM and ANQGSEA.

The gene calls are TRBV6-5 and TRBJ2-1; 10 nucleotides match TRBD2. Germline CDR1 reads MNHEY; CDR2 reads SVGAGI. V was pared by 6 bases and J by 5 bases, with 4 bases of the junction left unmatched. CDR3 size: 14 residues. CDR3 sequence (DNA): TGTGCCAGCAGGGGACTAGCGATAGACAATGAGCAGTTCTTC. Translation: CASRGLAIDNEQFF.

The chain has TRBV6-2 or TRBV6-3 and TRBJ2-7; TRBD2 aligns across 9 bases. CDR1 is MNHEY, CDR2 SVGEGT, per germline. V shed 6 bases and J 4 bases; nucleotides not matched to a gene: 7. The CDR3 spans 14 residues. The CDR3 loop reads CASRPSGATYEQYF. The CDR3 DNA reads TGTGCCAGCAGGCCTAGCGGGGCTACATACGAGCAGTACTTC.

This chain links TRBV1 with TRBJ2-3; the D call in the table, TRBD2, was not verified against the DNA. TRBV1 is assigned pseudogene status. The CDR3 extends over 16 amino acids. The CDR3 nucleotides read TGCACCAGCAGCCAACTAGCGGGAGGGAGCACAGATACGCAGTATTTT. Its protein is CTSSQLAGGSTDTQYF.

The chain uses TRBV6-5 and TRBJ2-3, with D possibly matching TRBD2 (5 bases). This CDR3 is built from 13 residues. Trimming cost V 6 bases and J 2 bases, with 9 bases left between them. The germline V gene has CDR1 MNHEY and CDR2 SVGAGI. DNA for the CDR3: TGTGCCAGCAGAGGACTTTACACAGATACGCAGTATTTT. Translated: CASRGLYTDTQYF.

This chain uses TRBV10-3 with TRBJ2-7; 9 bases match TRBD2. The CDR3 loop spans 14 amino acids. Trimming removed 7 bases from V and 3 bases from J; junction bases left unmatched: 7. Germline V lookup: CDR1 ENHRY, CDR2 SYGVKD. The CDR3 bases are TGTGCCATCATGCGGGCTAGCGGGGACTACGAGCAGTACTTC. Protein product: CAIMRASGDYEQYF.

As DNA, the CDR3 is TGCGCCAGCAGCTGGAGGGGGGACAGGTACACAGATACGCAGTATTTT. Its protein is CASSWRGDRYTDTQYF. This sequence joins TRBV5-1 and TRBJ2-3; 8 bases fit TRBD1. This CDR3 has 16 amino acids. V gave up 3 bases and J gave up 2 bases; unmatched junction bases: 8. Germline CDR1 reads SGHRS; CDR2 reads YFSETQ.

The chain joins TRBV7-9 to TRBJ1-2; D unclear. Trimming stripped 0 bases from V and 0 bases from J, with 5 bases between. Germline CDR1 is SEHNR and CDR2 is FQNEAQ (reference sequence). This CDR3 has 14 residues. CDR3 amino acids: CASSLAAANYGYTF. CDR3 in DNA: TGTGCCAGCAGCTTAGCGGCAGCTAACTATGGCTACACCTTC. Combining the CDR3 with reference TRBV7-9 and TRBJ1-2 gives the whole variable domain DTGVSQNPRHKITKRGQNVTFRCDPISEHNRLYWYRQTLGQGPEFLTYFQNEAQLEKSRLLSDRFSAERPKGSFSTLEIQRTEQGDSAMYLCASSLAAANYGYTFGSGTRLTVV.

The CDR3 is CASTETGAWETQYF. CDR3 nucleotides: TGTGCCAGCACCGAGACAGGGGCGTGGGAGACCCAGTACTTC. The gene calls are TRBV28 and TRBJ2-5; TRBD1 matches 8 bases. This CDR3 is 14 amino acids long. Germline CDR1 MDHEN, CDR2 SYDVKM. V lost 7 bases, J lost 5 bases, and 9 bases stayed unmatched.

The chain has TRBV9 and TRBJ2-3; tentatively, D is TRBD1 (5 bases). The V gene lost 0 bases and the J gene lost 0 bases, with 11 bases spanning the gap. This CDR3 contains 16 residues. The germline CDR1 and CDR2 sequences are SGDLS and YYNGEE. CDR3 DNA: TGTGCCAGCAGCGTAGACACAGGCCATAGCACAGATACGCAGTATTTT. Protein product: CASSVDTGHSTDTQYF.

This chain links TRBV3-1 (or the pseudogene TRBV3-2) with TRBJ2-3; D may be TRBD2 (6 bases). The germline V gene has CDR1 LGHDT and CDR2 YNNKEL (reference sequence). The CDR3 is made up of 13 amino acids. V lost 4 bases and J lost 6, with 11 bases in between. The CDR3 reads CASSPRESDTQYF. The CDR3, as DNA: TGTGCCAGCAGCCCCCGGGAGTCGGATACGCAGTATTTT.

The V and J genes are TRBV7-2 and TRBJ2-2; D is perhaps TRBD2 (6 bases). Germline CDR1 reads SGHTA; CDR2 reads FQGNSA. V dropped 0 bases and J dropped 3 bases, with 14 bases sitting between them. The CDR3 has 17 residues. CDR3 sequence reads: CASSLAFGAGYTGELFF. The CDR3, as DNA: TGTGCCAGCAGCTTAGCGTTCGGGGCGGGGTACACCGGGGAGCTGTTTTTT.

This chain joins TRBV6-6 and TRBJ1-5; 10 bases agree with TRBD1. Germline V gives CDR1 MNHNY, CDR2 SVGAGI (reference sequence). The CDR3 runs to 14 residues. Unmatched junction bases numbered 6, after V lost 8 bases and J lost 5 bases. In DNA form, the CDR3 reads TGTGCCAGCCAGGGACAGGGGCAATATCAGCCCCAGCATTTT. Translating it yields CASQGQGQYQPQHF.

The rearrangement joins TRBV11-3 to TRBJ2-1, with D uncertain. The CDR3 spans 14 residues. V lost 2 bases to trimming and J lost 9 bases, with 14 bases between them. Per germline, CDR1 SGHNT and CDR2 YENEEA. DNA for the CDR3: TGTGCCAGCAGCTTACCCCCTAGTGGTCGTGAGCAGTTCTTC. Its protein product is CASSLPPSGREQFF.

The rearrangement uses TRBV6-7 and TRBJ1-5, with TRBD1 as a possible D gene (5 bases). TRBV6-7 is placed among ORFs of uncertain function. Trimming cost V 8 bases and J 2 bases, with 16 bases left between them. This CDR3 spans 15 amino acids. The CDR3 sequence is CASVREEGGNQPQHF. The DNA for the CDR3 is TGTGCCAGCGTCAGGGAGGAAGGAGGCAATCAGCCCCAGCATTTT.

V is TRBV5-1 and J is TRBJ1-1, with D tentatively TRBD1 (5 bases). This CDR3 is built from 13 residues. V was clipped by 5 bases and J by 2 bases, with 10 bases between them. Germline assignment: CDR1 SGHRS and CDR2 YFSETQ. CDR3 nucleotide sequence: TGCGCCAGCAGGGTGACAGTTAACACTGAAGCTTTCTTT. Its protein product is CASRVTVNTEAFF.

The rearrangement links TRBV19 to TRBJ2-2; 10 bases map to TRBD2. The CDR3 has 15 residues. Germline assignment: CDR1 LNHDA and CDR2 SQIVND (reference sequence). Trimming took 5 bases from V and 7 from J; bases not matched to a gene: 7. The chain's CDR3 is CASSSSGRAFGELFF. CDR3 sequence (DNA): TGTGCCAGTAGTTCGAGCGGGAGGGCGTTCGGGGAGCTGTTTTTT. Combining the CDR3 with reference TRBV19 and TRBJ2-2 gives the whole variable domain DGGITQSPKYLFRKEGQNVTLSCEQNLNHDAMYWYRQDPGQGLRLIYYSQIVNDFQKGDIAEGYSVSREKKESFPLTVTSAQKNPTAFYLCASSSSGRAFGELFFGEGSRLTVL.

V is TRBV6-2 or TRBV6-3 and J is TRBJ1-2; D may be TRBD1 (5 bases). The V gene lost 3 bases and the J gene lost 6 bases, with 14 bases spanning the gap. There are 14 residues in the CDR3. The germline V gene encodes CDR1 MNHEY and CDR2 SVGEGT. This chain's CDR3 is CASSYLGHPDGYTF. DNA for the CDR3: TGTGCCAGCAGTTATTTGGGGCATCCTGATGGCTACACCTTC.

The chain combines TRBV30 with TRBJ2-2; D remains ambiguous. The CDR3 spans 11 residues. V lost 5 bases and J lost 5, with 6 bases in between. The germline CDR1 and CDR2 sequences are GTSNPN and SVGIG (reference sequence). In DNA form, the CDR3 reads TGTGCCTGGGTCCGGACCGGGGAGCTGTTTTTT. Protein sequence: CAWVRTGELFF.

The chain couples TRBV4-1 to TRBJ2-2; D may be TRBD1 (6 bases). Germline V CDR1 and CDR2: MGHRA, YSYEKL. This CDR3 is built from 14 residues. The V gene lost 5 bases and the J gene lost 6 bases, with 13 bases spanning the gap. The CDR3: CASSGQGKAGELFF. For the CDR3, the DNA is TGCGCCAGCAGCGGGCAGGGGAAGGCCGGGGAGCTGTTTTTT.

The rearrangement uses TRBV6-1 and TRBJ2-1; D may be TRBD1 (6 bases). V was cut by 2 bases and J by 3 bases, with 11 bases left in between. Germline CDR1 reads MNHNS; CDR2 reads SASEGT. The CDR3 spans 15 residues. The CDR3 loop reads CASSEQGTHYNEQFF. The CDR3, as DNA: TGTGCCAGCAGTGAACAGGGGACCCACTACAATGAGCAGTTCTTC.

The CDR3 nucleotides read TGTGCCAGCAGCCTAGCGGGGGACTCCTACAATGAGCAGTTCTTC. The encoded protein is CASSLAGDSYNEQFF. The chain is built from TRBV9 and TRBJ2-1; 10 positions match TRBD2. The CDR3 loop spans 15 amino acids. Germline V gives CDR1 SGDLS, CDR2 YYNGEE. J lost 0 bases, V lost 4 bases, and 1 base had no gene match.

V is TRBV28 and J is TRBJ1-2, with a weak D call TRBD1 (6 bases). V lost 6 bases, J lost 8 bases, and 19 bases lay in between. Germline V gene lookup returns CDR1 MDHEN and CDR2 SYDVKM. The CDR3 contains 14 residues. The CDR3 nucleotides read TGTGCCAGCAGCGACACCAACAGGGTAGAGGGCTACACCTTC. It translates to CASSDTNRVEGYTF.

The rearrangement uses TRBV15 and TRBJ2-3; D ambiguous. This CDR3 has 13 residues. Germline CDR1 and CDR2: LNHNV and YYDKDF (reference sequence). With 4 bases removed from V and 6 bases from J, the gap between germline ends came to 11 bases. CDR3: CATSKVLEDTQYF. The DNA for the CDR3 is TGTGCCACCAGCAAGGTTCTGGAGGATACGCAGTATTTT.

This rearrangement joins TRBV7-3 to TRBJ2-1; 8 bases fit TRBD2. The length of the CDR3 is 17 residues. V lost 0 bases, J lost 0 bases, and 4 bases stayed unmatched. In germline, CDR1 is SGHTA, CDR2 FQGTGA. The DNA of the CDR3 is TGTGCCAGCAGCTTAACGTCTAGCGGGCACTCCTACAATGAGCAGTTCTTC. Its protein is CASSLTSSGHSYNEQFF.